Detailed here is one T cell receptor (beta chain). Its antigen specificity is not known. There are no base qualities to consult, and no much larger clone falls within one base. This sample is drawn from a study of blood T cell repertoires in COVID-19 (dated by TCRdb to between 2020 and 2021). Turning to the overall study: Samples from collaborators originated in the United States, Italy and Spain and spanned both the acute and convalescent phases of COVID-19. The dataset comprised deeply sampled blood TCRbeta repertoires from subjects exposed to, actively infected with, or recovered from COVID-19. Where available, HLA class I and class II types were taken from metadata supplied by the sample provider and were not determined by assay-based typing. Nearly every sample came with metadata listing a de-identified subject ID, COVID-19 status, age in years and sex. The material from the prospective study consisted of cDNA or gDNA derived from T cells, B-cell-depleted T cells, or PBMCs. The repertoires were released in a freely available public database meant as a resource for research on the immune response to SARS-CoV-2. The samples were drawn from the first 160 participants of the ongoing ImmuneRACE study and from 1,254 subjects provided by 6 global collaborators. Overall results and qualifications from the work: The quantity of clinical and demographic metadata differed by source and by participant and was supplied without curation.

V is pared back by 1 base and J by 3 bases, with 15 bases lying between the germline termini. Counted from cysteine to phenylalanine, this CDR3 has 17 amino acids. The CDR3 DNA has 51 bases and is translated from base 1. From the germline V gene (reference sequence), CDR1 is LGHDT and CDR2 is YNNKEL. Whole blood was collected in K2EDTA tubes by collaborating institutions according to the institutions' own protocols. Collaborator samples were shipped for TCRbeta analysis as frozen whole blood, isolated PBMCs, or DNA extracted from either sample type. TCRbeta CDR3 regions were amplified from genomic DNA by means of the immunoSEQ Assay, a bias-controlled multiplex PCR. The authors' analysis ran thus. The number of nucleated cells in each sample was estimated by amplification of reference gene primers within the assay. To quantify the absolute abundance of each unique TCRbeta CDR3 rearrangement, sequence reads were collapsed and filtered. For each sample, productive Simpson clonality was calculated as the square root of Simpson's diversity index over productive rearrangements. TCRdb took this table from immuneACCESS and kept in-frame rearrangements with V and J called. Such tables lack part of the clones; where checked against another copy, unresolved V genes explain under half of the gap, and the rest is unexplained. V, J and clone size are those of that table, while D and trimming were read from the DNA. In all, the sample holds under 110,000 clones, and 71% of those were seen once. Approximately 0.9% of the sample comes from the top ten.

The sequence derives from a human donor with acute or convalescent COVID-19. The donor label of this sample is uncertain. The sequenced sample was peripheral blood. This receptor chain uses TRBV3-1 (or the pseudogene TRBV3-2) and TRBJ1-4, and the D gene may be TRBD1, 6 bases matching. The CDR3: CASSQVKGTSPNEKLFF. The nucleotide sequence reads TGTGCCAGCAGCCAAGTGAAAGGGACATCGCCTAATGAAAAACTGTTTTTT.